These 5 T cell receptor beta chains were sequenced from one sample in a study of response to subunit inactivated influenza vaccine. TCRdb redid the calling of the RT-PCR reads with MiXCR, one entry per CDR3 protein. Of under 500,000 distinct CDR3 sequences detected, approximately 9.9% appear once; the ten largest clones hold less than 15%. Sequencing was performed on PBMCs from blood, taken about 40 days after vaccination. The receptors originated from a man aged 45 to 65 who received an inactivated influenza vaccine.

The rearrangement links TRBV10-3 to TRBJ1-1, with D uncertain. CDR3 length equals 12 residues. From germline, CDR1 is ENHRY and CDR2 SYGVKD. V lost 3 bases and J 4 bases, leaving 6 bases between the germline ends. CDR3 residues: CAISELGTEAFF. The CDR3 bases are TGTGCCATCAGTGAATTAGGCACTGAAGCTTTCTTT.

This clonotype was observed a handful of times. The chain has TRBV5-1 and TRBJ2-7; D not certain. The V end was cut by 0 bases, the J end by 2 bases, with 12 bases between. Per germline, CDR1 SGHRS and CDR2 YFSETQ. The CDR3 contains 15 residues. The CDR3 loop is CASSLVAESTYEQYF. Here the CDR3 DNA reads TGCGCCAGCAGCTTGGTGGCAGAGTCCACCTACGAGCAGTACTTC.

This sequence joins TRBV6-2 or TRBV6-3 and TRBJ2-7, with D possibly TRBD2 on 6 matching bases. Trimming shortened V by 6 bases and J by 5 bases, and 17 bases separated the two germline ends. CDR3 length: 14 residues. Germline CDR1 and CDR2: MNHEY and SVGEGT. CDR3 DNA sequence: TGTGCCAGCAGCCCCGGGACTTATTTCGACGAGCAGTACTTC. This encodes CASSPGTYFDEQYF.

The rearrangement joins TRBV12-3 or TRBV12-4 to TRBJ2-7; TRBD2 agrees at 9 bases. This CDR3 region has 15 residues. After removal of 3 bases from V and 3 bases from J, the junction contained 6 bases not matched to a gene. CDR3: CASSFRSSGIYEQYF. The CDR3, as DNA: TGTGCCAGCAGTTTTCGCTCTAGCGGGATCTACGAGCAGTACTTC.

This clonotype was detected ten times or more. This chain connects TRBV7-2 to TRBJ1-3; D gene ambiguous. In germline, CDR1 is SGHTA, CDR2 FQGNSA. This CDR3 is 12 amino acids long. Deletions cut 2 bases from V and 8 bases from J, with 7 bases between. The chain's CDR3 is CASSLRGDTIYF. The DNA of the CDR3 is TGTGCCAGCAGCTTACGTGGGGACACCATATATTTT. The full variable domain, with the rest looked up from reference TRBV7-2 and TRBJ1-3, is GAGVSQSPSNKVTEKGKDVELRCDPISGHTALYWYRQSLGQGLEFLIYFQGNSAPDKSGLPSDRFSAERTGGSVSTLTIQRTQQEDSAVYLCASSLRGDTIYFGEGSWLTVV.